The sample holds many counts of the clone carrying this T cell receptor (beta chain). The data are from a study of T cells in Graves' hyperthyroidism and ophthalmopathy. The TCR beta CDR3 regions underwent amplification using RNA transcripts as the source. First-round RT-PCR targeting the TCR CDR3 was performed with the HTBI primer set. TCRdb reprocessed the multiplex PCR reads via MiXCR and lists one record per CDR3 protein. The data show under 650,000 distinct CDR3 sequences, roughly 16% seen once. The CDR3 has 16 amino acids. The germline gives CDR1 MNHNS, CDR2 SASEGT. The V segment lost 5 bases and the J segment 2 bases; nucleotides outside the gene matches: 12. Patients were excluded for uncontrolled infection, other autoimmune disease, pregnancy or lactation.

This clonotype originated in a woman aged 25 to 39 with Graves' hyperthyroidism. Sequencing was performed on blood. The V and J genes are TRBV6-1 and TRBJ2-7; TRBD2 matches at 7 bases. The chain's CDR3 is CASSSRATSAPYEQYF. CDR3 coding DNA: TGTGCCAGCAGTTCCAGAGCCACTAGCGCGCCCTACGAGCAGTACTTC.